The rows below give T cell receptor beta chains drawn from one sample of a study of identical twins. MiXCR, applied by TCRdb to the 5' RACE reads, yields one record per CDR3 protein. The table records approximately 490,000 distinct CDR3 sequences, under 25% of them present only once. These records were also assigned to another study, of yellow fever vaccine responses in identical twins.

The sample consisted of CD4+ T cells sorted from blood. The receptor source for this set is a woman aged 18 to 35 in good health. CDR3s include the opening cysteine and the closing phenylalanine or tryptophan. D genes are given only for firm matches. Expanded clones are given a class, and other clones once, few, many or no size at all.

clone_size j_call v_call d_call cdr3_nt cdr3_aa
few TRBJ1-6 TRBV2 - TGTGCCAGCAACCCACAAATATGGGATAATTCACCCCTCCACTTT CASNPQIWDNSPLHF
few TRBJ2-3 TRBV6-2/TRBV6-3 - TGTGCCAGCAGTTTCTCACAGGGTTTGACAGATACGCAGTATTTT CASSFSQGLTDTQYF
- TRBJ1-2 TRBV27 TRBD1 TGTGCCAGCAGTACCACAGGGGCTGGCTACACCTTC CASSTTGAGYTF
- TRBJ2-1 TRBV4-1 - TGCGCCAGCAGCCACGCCCAGGGTGGCTCCTACAATGAGCAGTTCTTC CASSHAQGGSYNEQFF
few TRBJ2-1 TRBV6-1 - TGTGCCAGCAGTGCCGGGACGCTCTACAATGAGCAGTTCTTC CASSAGTLYNEQFF
once TRBJ2-5 TRBV5-1 TRBD2 TGCGCCAGCAGCTTGGGCGGGACTACCGCAGAGACCCAGTACTTC CASSLGGTTAETQYF
- TRBJ2-3 TRBV10-3 TRBD1 TGTGCCATGACAGGGGGCGCGACAGATACGCAGTATTTT CAMTGGATDTQYF
few TRBJ2-1 TRBV5-1 TRBD2 TGCGCCAGCAGCACCGGACTAGCGGGAGCCCCTTACAATGAGCAGTTCTTC CASSTGLAGAPYNEQFF
few TRBJ2-2 TRBV3-1 TRBD2 TGTGCCAGCAGCCAAGTGGCGAGGACTAGCGGGTTAAACACCGGGGAGCTGTTTTTT CASSQVARTSGLNTGELFF
- TRBJ2-7 TRBV3-1 - TGTGCCAGCAGCCAGGGGGTGGCCTACGAGCAGTACTTC CASSQGVAYEQYF
few TRBJ2-2 TRBV5-1 - TGCGCCAGCAGCTTGGCCATTCCCGGGGAGCTGTTTTTT CASSLAIPGELFF
- TRBJ2-4 TRBV14 TRBD2 TGTGCCAGCAGCCAAGATAATTGGCGGGAGGGCCGTAACATTCAGTACTTC CASSQDNWREGRNIQYF
few TRBJ2-7 TRBV5-1 - TGCGCCAGCAGCGACACCGTAGCGGATCCCTACGAGCAGTACTTC CASSDTVADPYEQYF
- TRBJ2-2 TRBV7-9 - TGTGCCAGCAGCTTATATCGGGCAGCGAACACCGGGGAGCTGTTTTTT CASSLYRAANTGELFF
- TRBJ2-1 TRBV4-1 - TGCGCCAGACAAGACCGGTGGCGCTATAATCACAATGAGCAGTTCTTC CARQDRWRYNHNEQFF
few TRBJ2-1 TRBV6-6 - TGTGCCAGCAGTTACGATGCGAACCGGGGACAGTTCTTC CASSYDANRGQFF
few TRBJ2-3 TRBV7-9 - TGTGCCAGCAGCTTAGCCCTCCTCTGGGATACGCAGTATTTT CASSLALLWDTQYF
- TRBJ2-1 TRBV20-1 TRBD2 TGCAGTGCCGACGGCGGGAGTTTAAATGAGCAGTTCTTC CSADGGSLNEQFF
few TRBJ2-1 TRBV5-1 - TGCGCCAGCAGCTTGGATTTGGAATTTTGTGAGCAGTTCTTC CASSLDLEFCEQFF
- TRBJ1-4 TRBV7-8 - TGTGCCAGCAGCTACGGGACGGATGAAAAACTGTTTTTT CASSYGTDEKLFF
few TRBJ2-6 TRBV7-9 - TGTGCCAGCAGCCAGGGGACCAGCTCTGGGGCCAACGTCCTGACTTTC CASSQGTSSGANVLTF
- TRBJ2-5 TRBV7-9 - TGTGCCAGCAGCTTAGGAGGGATGGAGGAGACCCAGTACTTC CASSLGGMEETQYF
- TRBJ1-1 TRBV5-1 - TGCGCCAGCAGCTCCCACCGACAGGCGAACACTGAAGCTTTCTTT CASSSHRQANTEAFF
- TRBJ2-1 TRBV20-1 - TGCAGTGCTAGAATCGCTAGGAAGTTGGGGTACAATGAGCAGTTCTTC CSARIARKLGYNEQFF
few TRBJ2-4 TRBV7-2 - TGTGCCAGCAGCGTCAGGGGGGAGCTTCATCACATTCAGTACTTC CASSVRGELHHIQYF
few TRBJ2-5 TRBV20-1 TRBD1 TGCAGTGGAAGAGGGGGCCCCCAAGAGACCCAGTACTTC CSGRGGPQETQYF
- TRBJ2-7 TRBV4-2 TRBD2 TGTGCCAGCAGCCCATGGACTAGCGGGTACGAGCAGTACTTC CASSPWTSGYEQYF
few TRBJ2-2 TRBV20-1 - TGCAGTGCTTGCGAGGTGAACACCGGGGAGCTGTTTTTT CSACEVNTGELFF
few TRBJ2-1 TRBV7-3 - TGTGCCAGCAGCCAAGGACACGCGAGCTCCTACAATGAGCAGTTCTTC CASSQGHASSYNEQFF
once TRBJ2-1 TRBV7-4 TRBD1 TGTGCCAGCAGCTTACCCGGGACAGGCCACAATGAGCAGTTCTTC CASSLPGTGHNEQFF
many TRBJ2-3 TRBV12-3/TRBV12-4 - TGTGCCAGCAAAAGTACAGGGTTTCCAGATACGCAGTATTTT CASKSTGFPDTQYF
few TRBJ2-5 TRBV5-1 - TGCGCCAGCAGCTTTTTACAGAAAGAGACCCAGTACTTC CASSFLQKETQYF
few TRBJ2-2 TRBV27 TRBD2 TGTGCCAGCAGAAAACCCCCGGGACTAAACACCGGGGAGCTGTTTTTT CASRKPPGLNTGELFF
- TRBJ2-1 TRBV7-3 - TGTGCCAGCAGCTTAGGCTCCGGGATTCCCTACAATGAGCAGTTCTTC CASSLGSGIPYNEQFF
- TRBJ2-1 TRBV12-3/TRBV12-4 - TGTGCCAGCTCGGTAAGCGTCGGCAGGGTGGGTGAGCAGTTCTTC CASSVSVGRVGEQFF
- TRBJ2-4 TRBV20-1 - TGCAGTGCTAGAGAGGAACCGGGTCCCAAAAACATTCAGTACTTC CSAREEPGPKNIQYF
- TRBJ1-3 TRBV5-1 - TGCGCCAGCAGCGAGGACGGGGACTCTGGAAACACCATATATTTT CASSEDGDSGNTIYF
few TRBJ2-7 TRBV10-3 TRBD2 TGTGCCATCAGGGGACTAGCGGGATACGAGCAGTACTTC CAIRGLAGYEQYF
- TRBJ2-7 TRBV11-1 - TGTGCCAGCAGCCCCATCTCGTACCGGGGCCCAAAGGAGTACTACGAGCAGTACTTC CASSPISYRGPKEYYEQYF
- TRBJ2-7 TRBV3-1 TRBD2 TGTGCCAGCAGCCATCTAGCGGGAGAGCGGTACGAGCAGTACTTC CASSHLAGERYEQYF
- TRBJ2-1 TRBV20-1 - TGCAGTGCTCTACGGACCGAGGCCGGGCAGTTCTTC CSALRTEAGQFF
few TRBJ1-6 TRBV7-3 - TGTGCCAGCAGCTGGGGCGGGAATTCACCCCTCCACTTT CASSWGGNSPLHF
few TRBJ2-5 TRBV7-2 - TGTGCCAGCAGCGTAGGGGTGATGTACCAAGAGACCCAGTACTTC CASSVGVMYQETQYF
many TRBJ2-7 TRBV24-1 TRBD1 TGTGCCACCAGTGATACCGGGACAGGGGGTTACGAGCAGTACTTC CATSDTGTGGYEQYF
few TRBJ2-1 TRBV12-3/TRBV12-4 - TGTGCCAGCAGTTTAGCGCTACCGGGAGCCAATGAGCAGTTCTTC CASSLALPGANEQFF
- TRBJ1-6 TRBV20-1 TRBD1 TGCAGTGTTACACAGGGGGGGCCCCAGAATTCACCCCTCCACTTT CSVTQGGPQNSPLHF
few TRBJ2-1 TRBV5-1 - TGCGCCAGCAGCTTGGAGGACGGATCCCGGGAGCAGTTCTTC CASSLEDGSREQFF
- TRBJ2-1 TRBV7-7 - TGTGCCAGCAGCTCGAATGACAATGAGCAGTTCTTC CASSSNDNEQFF
- TRBJ2-2 TRBV12-3/TRBV12-4 TRBD2 TGTGCCAGCACCCTAGCGGGGTTCACCGGGGAGCTGTTTTTT CASTLAGFTGELFF
few TRBJ1-2 TRBV14 TRBD1 TGTGCCAGTTCACAGGGGGCTGGTGGCTACACCTTC CASSQGAGGYTF
- TRBJ2-1 TRBV3-1 TRBD2 TGTGCCAGCAGCCTCGGGGTAGCGGGAGGGCCGGATCTCTTC CASSLGVAGGPDLF
- TRBJ2-1 TRBV6-5 - TGTGCCAGCAGTCCTCGACTAGAGGGATACAATGAGCAGTTCTTC CASSPRLEGYNEQFF
- TRBJ1-3 TRBV7-9 - TGTGCCATACCGAACAGGGCAGGAAACACCATATATTTT CAIPNRAGNTIYF